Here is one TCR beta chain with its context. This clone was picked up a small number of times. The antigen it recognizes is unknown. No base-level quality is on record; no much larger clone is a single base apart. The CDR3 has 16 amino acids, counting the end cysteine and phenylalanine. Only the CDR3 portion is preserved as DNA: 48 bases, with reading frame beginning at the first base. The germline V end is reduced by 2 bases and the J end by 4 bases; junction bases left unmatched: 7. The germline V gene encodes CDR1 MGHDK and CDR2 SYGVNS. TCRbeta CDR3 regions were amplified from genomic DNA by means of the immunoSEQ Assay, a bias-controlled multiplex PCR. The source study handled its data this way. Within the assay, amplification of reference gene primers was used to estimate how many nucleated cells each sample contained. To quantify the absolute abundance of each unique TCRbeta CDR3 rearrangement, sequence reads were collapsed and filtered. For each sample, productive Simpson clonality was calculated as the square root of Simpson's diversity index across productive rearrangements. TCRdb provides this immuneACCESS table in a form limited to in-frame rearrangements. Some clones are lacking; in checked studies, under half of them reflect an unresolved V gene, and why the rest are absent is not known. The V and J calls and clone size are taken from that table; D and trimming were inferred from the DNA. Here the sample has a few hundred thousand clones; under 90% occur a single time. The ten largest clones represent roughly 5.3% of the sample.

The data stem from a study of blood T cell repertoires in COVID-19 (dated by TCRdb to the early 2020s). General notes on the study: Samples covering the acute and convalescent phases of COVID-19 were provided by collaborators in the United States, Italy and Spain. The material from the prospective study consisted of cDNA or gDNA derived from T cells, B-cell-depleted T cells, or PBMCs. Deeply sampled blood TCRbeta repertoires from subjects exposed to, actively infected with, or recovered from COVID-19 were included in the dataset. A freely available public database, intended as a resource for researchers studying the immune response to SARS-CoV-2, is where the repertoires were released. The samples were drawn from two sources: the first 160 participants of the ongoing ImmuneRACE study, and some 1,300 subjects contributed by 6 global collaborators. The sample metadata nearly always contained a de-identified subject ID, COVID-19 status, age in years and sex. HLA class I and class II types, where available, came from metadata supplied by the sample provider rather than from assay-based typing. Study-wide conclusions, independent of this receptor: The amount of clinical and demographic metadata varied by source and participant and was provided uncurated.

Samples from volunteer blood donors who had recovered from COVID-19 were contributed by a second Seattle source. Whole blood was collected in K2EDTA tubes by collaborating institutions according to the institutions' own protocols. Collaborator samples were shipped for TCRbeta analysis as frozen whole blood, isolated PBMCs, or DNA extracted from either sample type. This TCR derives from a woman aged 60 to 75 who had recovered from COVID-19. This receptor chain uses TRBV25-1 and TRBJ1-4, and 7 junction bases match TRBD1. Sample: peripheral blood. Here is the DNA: TGTGCCAGCAGTGAAGAGACAGGGTTTTTTAATGAAAAACTGTTTTTT. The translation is CASSEETGFFNEKLFF. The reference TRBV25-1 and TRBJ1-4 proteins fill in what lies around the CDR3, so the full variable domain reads EADIYQTPRYLVIGTGKKITLECSQTMGHDKMYWYQQDPGMELHLIHYSYGVNSTEKGDLSSESTVSRIRTEHFPLTLESARPSHTSQYLCASSEETGFFNEKLFFGSGTQLSVL.